Listed below are T cell receptor beta chains from one sample, sequenced in a study of shared clonotypes between healthy human individuals. This table comes from immunoSEQ multiplex PCR, and its TCRdb copy is limited to in-frame clones, with some not included. The sample lists about 1 million clones; approximately 70% were seen once. Sequenced input: memory CD4+ T cells sorted from blood. The receptors come from a man aged 18 to 35 in good health. CDR3s include the opening cysteine and the closing phenylalanine or tryptophan. The D gene is left open where the match is weak. For some rows the clone size is stated as once, few or many, or as a class when expanded; others skip it.

>TRBJ1-4|TRBV2|.|TRBD1
CASSTEQGPREKLFF
TGTGCCAGCAGTACTGAACAGGGGCCACGGGAAAAACTGTTTTTT
>TRBJ2-7|TRBV25-1|.|.
CASSAPGRYSYEQYF
TGTGCCAGCAGTGCACCGGGACGGTACTCCTACGAGCAGTACTTC
>TRBJ2-1|TRBV11-2|once|TRBD1
CASSLVGTGMNEQFF
TGTGCCAGCAGCTTAGTTGGGACAGGGATGAATGAGCAGTTCTTC
>TRBJ1-2|TRBV28|once|.
CASSLGSWQYGYTF
TGTGCCAGCAGTTTAGGCTCTTGGCAGTATGGCTACACCTTC
>TRBJ1-2|TRBV25-1|.|TRBD1
CASSEYRTGGGFYGYTF
TGTGCCAGCAGTGAATATAGAACAGGGGGCGGATTCTATGGCTACACCTTC
>TRBJ2-1|TRBV11-2|.|TRBD1
CASSFGLQGGNEQFF
TGTGCCAGCAGCTTTGGACTACAGGGGGGAAATGAGCAGTTCTTC
>TRBJ2-5|TRBV19|.|.
CASSIAEGQETQYF
TGTGCCAGTAGTATAGCGGAGGGCCAAGAGACCCAGTACTTC
>TRBJ2-1|TRBV29-1|.|.
CSTWTVSYNEQFF
TGCAGCACCTGGACCGTTTCCTACAATGAGCAGTTCTTC
>TRBJ2-5|TRBV7-9|once|.
CASSLEAGMGTQYF
TGTGCCAGCAGCTTAGAGGCCGGAATGGGGACCCAGTACTTC
>TRBJ2-5|TRBV6-1|.|.
CASSLSWRETQYF
TGTGCCAGCAGTTTGAGTTGGCGAGAGACCCAGTACTTC
>TRBJ2-4|TRBV19|.|.
CASRSIFSKNIQYF
TGTGCCAGTAGGAGTATTTTCTCCAAAAACATTCAGTACTTC
>TRBJ1-1|TRBV5-4|once|.
CASSRGGGETEAFF
TGTGCCAGCAGCCGAGGGGGGGGAGAGACTGAAGCTTTCTTT
>TRBJ1-1|TRBV20-1|few|.
CSANRNTEAFF
TGCAGTGCTAACCGGAACACTGAAGCTTTCTTT
>TRBJ2-1|TRBV6-1|many|.
CASSEVAANEQFF
TGTGCCAGCAGTGAAGTAGCAGCAAATGAGCAGTTCTTC
>TRBJ1-5|TRBV21-1|few|.
CASSRDSNQPQHF
TGTGCCAGCAGCAGGGACAGCAATCAGCCCCAGCATTTT
>TRBJ2-7|TRBV28|.|TRBD1
CASSLLQGEQYF
TGTGCCAGCAGTTTGCTACAGGGGGAGCAGTACTTC
>TRBJ2-7|TRBV10-3|few|.
CAITHSTVDEQYF
TGTGCCATCACACACTCGACGGTGGACGAGCAGTACTTC
>TRBJ2-6|TRBV5-1|.|.
CASSLEYSGANVLTF
TGCGCCAGCAGCTTGGAATACTCTGGGGCCAACGTCCTGACTTTC
>TRBJ2-7|TRBV5-4|.|.
CASSLGWAEEQYF
TGTGCCAGCAGCTTGGGGTGGGCCGAGGAGCAGTACTTC
>TRBJ2-1|TRBV15|.|.
CATSRVRESIHEQFF
TGTGCCACCAGCAGAGTGCGGGAAAGTATTCATGAGCAGTTCTTC
>TRBJ2-7|TRBV7-6|.|TRBD2
CASSSAGGPLYEQYF
TGTGCCAGCAGCTCAGCGGGGGGGCCACTATACGAGCAGTACTTC
>TRBJ2-1|TRBV6-5|.|.
CASSSPGPWNEQFF
TGTGCCAGCAGTTCCCCGGGTCCATGGAATGAGCAGTTCTTC
>TRBJ2-5|TRBV7-9|once|TRBD2
CASSRTSFETQYF
TGTGCCAGCAGTCGGACTAGCTTCGAGACCCAGTACTTC
>TRBJ1-2|TRBV6-6|.|.
CASSYEAVYGYTF
TGTGCCAGCAGTTACGAGGCGGTATATGGCTACACCTTC
>TRBJ2-5|TRBV7-9|.|TRBD2
CASSSLASGRVKTQYF
TGTGCCAGCAGCTCACTGGCTAGCGGGAGAGTCAAGACCCAGTACTTC
>TRBJ2-2|TRBV25-1|few|.
CASSEFVGARTGELFF
TGTGCCAGCAGTGAATTTGTGGGGGCGAGGACCGGGGAGCTGTTTTTT
>TRBJ2-1|TRBV7-3|once|TRBD1
CASSKGQVNNEQFF
TGTGCCAGCAGCAAGGGACAGGTAAACAATGAGCAGTTCTTC
>TRBJ2-3|TRBV4-2|.|.
CASSQERYTDTQYF
TGTGCCAGCAGCCAAGAACGATACACAGATACGCAGTATTTT
>TRBJ2-1|TRBV30|.|.
CAWRGGRGINEQFF
TGTGCCTGGCGCGGGGGCCGCGGGATTAATGAGCAGTTCTTC